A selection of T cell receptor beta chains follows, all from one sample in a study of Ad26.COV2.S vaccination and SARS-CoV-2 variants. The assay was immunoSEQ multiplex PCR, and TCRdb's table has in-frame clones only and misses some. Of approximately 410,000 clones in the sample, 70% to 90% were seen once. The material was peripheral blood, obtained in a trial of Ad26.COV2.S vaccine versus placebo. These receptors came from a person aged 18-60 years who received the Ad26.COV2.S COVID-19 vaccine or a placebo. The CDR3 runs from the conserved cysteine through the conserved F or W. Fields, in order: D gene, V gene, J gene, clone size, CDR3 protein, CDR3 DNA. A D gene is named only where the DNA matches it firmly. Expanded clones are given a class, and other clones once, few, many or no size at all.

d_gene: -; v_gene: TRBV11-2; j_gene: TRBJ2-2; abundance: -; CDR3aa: CASSLANTGELFF; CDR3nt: TGTGCCAGCAGCTTAGCGAACACCGGGGAGCTGTTTTTT
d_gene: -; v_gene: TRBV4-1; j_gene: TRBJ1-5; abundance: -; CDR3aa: CASSQVGSNQPQHF; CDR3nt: TGCGCCAGCAGCCAAGTTGGTAGCAATCAGCCCCAGCATTTT
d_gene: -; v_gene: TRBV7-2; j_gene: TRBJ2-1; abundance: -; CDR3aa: CASSLGYYNEQFF; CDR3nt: TGTGCCAGCAGCCTAGGGTACTACAATGAGCAGTTCTTC
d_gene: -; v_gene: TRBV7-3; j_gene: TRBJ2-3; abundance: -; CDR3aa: CASSTEFGTDTQYF; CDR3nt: TGTGCCAGCAGCACAGAGTTTGGGACAGATACGCAGTATTTT
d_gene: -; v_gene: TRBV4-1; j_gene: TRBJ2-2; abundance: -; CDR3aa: CASSQKPDGTGELFF; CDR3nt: TGCGCCAGCAGCCAAAAGCCGGACGGCACCGGGGAGCTGTTTTTT
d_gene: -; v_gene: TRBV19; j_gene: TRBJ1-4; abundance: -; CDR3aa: CASAGTANEKLFF; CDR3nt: TGTGCCAGCGCAGGGACGGCTAATGAAAAACTGTTTTTT
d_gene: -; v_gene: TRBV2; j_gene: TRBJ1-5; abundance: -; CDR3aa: CASSGGTMGPQHF; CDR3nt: TGTGCCAGCAGTGGGGGGACGATGGGGCCCCAGCATTTT
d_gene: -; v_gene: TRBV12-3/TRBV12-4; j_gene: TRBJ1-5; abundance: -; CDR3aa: CASTYRFNQPQHF; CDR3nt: TGTGCCAGCACCTACAGGTTCAATCAGCCCCAGCATTTT
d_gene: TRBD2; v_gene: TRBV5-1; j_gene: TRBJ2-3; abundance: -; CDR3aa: CASSLAGGLAGGSDTQYF; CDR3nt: TGCGCCAGCAGCTTGGCGGGGGGCCTAGCGGGGGGGTCAGATACGCAGTATTTT
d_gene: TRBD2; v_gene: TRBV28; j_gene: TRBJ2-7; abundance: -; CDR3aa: CASRPSGARTNYEQYF; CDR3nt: TGTGCCAGCAGGCCTAGCGGGGCGCGAACTAACTACGAGCAGTACTTC
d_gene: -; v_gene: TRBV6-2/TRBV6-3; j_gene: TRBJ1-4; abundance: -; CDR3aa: CASSYFRRGRSATNEKLFF; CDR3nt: TGTGCCAGCAGTTACTTCCGCCGGGGACGTTCGGCAACTAATGAAAAACTGTTTTTT
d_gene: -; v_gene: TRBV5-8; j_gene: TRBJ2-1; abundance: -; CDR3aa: CASSLGSNEQFF; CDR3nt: TGTGCCAGCAGCTTGGGAAGCAATGAGCAGTTCTTC
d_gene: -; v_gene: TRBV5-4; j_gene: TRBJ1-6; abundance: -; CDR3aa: CASSLQVSSSPLHF; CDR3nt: TGTGCCAGCAGCTTGCAGGTATCCAGCTCACCCCTCCACTTT
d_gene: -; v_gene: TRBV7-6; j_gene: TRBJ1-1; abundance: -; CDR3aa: CASSLIWGARNTEAFF; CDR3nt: TGTGCCAGCAGCTTAATTTGGGGGGCGCGTAACACTGAAGCTTTCTTT
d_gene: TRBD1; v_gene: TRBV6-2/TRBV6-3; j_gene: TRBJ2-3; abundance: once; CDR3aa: CASSRPQGARSDTQYF; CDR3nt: TGTGCCAGCAGTAGGCCCCAGGGGGCGAGGTCAGATACGCAGTATTTT
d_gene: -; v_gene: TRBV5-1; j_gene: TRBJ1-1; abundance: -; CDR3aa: CASSPGRLSNTEAFF; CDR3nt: TGCGCCAGCAGCCCCGGACGGTTATCGAACACTGAAGCTTTCTTT
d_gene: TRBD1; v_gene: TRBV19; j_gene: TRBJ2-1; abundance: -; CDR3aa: CASSPRDRDNEQFF; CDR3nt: TGTGCCAGTAGTCCCCGGGACAGGGACAATGAGCAGTTCTTC
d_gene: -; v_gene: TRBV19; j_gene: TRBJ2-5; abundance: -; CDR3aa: CASSPQGETQYF; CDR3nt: TGTGCCAGCTCCCCTCAGGGGGAGACCCAGTACTTC
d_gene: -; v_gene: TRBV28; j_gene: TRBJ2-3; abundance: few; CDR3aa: CASSFTGEADTQYF; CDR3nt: TGTGCCAGCAGTTTTACAGGGGAGGCAGATACGCAGTATTTT
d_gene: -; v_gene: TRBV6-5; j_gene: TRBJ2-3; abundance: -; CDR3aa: CASSRRTLSADTQYF; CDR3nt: TGTGCCAGCAGCCGCCGGACCCTGTCCGCAGATACGCAGTATTTT
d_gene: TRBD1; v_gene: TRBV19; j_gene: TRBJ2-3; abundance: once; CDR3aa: CASSMDRDVTDTQYF; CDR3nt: TGTGCCAGTAGTATGGACAGGGACGTAACTGATACGCAGTATTTT
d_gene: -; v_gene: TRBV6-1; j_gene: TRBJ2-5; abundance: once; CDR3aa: CASSGLAGARGETQYF; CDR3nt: TGTGCCAGCAGTGGGTTAGCAGGGGCGAGAGGAGAGACCCAGTACTTC
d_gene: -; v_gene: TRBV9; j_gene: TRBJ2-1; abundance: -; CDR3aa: CASSVRYDYNEQFF; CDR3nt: TGTGCCAGCAGCGTAAGGTACGACTACAATGAGCAGTTCTTC
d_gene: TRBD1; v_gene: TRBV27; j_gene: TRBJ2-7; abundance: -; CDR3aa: CASSPVGQRDEQYF; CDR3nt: TGTGCCAGCAGTCCAGTGGGACAGAGGGACGAGCAGTACTTC
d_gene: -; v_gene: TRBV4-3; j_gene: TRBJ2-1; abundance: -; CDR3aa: CASSQFPGTPPHEQFF; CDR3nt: TGCGCCAGCAGCCAATTTCCCGGGACCCCCCCCCATGAGCAGTTCTTC
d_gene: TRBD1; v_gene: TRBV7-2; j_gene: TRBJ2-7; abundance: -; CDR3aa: CASSFRDSHYEQYF; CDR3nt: TGTGCCAGCAGCTTCCGGGACAGCCACTACGAGCAGTACTTC
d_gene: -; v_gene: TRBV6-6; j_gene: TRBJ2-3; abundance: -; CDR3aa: CASRGSRADTQYF; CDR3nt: TGTGCCAGCAGGGGAAGCAGGGCTGATACGCAGTATTTT
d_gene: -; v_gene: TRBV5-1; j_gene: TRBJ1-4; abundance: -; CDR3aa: CASSQTGAQANEKLFF; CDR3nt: TGCGCCAGCAGCCAAACCGGGGCGCAGGCTAATGAAAAACTGTTTTTT
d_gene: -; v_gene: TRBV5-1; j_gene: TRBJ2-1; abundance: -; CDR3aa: CASSLAVAGTDNEQFF; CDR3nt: TGCGCCAGCAGCTTGGCCGTAGCGGGGACAGACAATGAGCAGTTCTTC
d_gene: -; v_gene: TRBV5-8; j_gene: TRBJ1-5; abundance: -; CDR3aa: CASSLYGGLHF; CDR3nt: TGTGCCAGCAGCTTGTACGGGGGATTACATTTT
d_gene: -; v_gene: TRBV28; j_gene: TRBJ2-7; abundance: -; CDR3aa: CASSYGRSYEQYF; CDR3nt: TGTGCCAGCAGCTACGGACGTTCCTACGAGCAGTACTTC
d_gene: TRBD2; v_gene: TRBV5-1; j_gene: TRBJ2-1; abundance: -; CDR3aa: CASTLSGGQSNEQFF; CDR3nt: TGCGCCAGCACCCTCAGCGGGGGGCAATCCAATGAGCAGTTCTTC
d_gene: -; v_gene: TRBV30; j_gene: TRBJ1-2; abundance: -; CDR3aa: CAWSVDSSNYGYTF; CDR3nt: TGTGCCTGGAGTGTTGACAGTTCTAACTATGGCTACACCTTC
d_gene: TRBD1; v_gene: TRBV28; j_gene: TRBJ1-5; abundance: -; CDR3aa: CASSPGTALTPVQPQHF; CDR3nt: TGTGCCAGCAGCCCGGGGACAGCCCTTACGCCTGTTCAGCCCCAGCATTTT
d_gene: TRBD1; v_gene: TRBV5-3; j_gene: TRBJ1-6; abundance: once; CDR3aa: CARSLGPRPGGASSSYNSPLHF; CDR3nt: TGTGCCAGAAGCTTGGGCCCCCGGCCAGGGGGCGCATCTAGCTCCTATAATTCACCCCTCCACTTT
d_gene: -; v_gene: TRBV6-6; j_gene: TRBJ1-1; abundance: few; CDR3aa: CASSSRVNTEAFF; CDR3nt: TGTGCCAGCAGTTCCAGGGTGAACACTGAAGCTTTCTTT
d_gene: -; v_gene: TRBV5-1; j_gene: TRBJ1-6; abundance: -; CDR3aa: CASSLGGGQANSPLHF; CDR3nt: TGCGCCAGCAGCTTGGGAGGCGGACAAGCGAATTCACCCCTCCACTTT
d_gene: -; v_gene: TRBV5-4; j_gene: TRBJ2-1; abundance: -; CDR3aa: CATHGPGPHPNEQFF; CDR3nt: TGTGCCACCCATGGACCGGGTCCGCATCCCAATGAGCAGTTCTTC
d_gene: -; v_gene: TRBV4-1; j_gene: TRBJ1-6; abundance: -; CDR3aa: CASSQDRQLYNSPLHF; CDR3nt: TGCGCCAGCAGCCAAGATCGACAGCTCTATAATTCACCCCTCCACTTT
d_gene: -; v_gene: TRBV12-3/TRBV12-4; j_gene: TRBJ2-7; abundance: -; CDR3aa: CASSLSDYGEQYF; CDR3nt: TGTGCCAGCAGTTTAAGTGACTACGGCGAGCAGTACTTC
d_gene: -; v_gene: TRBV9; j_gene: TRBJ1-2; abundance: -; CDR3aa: CASSVPPTGLRYGYTF; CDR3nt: TGTGCCAGCAGCGTACCCCCAACAGGGCTCCGCTATGGCTACACCTTC
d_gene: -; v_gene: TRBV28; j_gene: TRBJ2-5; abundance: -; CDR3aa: CASSITEGETQYF; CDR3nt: TGTGCCAGCAGCATCACAGAGGGGGAGACCCAGTACTTC
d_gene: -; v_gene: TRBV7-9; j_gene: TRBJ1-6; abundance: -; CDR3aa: CASSLGQSNSPLHF; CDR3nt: TGTGCCAGCAGCTTAGGACAGTCCAATTCACCCCTCCACTTT
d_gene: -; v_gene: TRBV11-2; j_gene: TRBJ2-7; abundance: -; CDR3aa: CASSLVGGLYEQYF; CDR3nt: TGTGCCAGCAGCTTAGTCGGGGGACTCTACGAGCAGTACTTC
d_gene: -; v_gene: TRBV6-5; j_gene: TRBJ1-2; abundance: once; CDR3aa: CASSKWDNYGYTF; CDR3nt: TGTGCCAGCAGTAAATGGGACAACTATGGCTACACCTTC
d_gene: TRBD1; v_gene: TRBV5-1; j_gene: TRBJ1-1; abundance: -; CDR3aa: CASSSFSDRGNTEAFF; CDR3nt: TGCGCCAGCAGCTCTTTCAGTGACAGGGGGAACACTGAAGCTTTCTTT
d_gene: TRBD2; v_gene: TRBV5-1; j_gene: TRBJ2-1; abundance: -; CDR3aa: CASSLTSGNNEQFF; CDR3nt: TGCGCCAGCAGCTTGACTAGCGGGAACAATGAGCAGTTCTTC
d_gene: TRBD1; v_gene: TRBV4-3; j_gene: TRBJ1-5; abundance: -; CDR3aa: CASSQDTRGRNQPQHF; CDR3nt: TGCGCCAGCAGCCAAGATACCAGGGGGCGAAATCAGCCCCAGCATTTT
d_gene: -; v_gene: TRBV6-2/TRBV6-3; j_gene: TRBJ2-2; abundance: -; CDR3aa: CASSYDRTRRRGELFF; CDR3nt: TGTGCCAGCAGTTACGACAGGACCCGACGGCGCGGGGAGCTGTTTTTT
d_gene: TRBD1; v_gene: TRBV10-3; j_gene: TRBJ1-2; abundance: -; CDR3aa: CAIRNDRGLTFSGYTF; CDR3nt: TGTGCCATCAGGAACGACAGGGGGCTGACATTTTCTGGCTACACCTTC
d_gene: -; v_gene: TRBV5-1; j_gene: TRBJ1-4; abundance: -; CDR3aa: CASSTRTRPNEKLFF; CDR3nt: TGCGCCAGCAGCACTAGGACAAGACCTAATGAAAAACTGTTTTTT
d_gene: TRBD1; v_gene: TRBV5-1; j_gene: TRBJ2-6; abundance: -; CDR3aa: CASSKKNRGVTGANVLTF; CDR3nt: TGCGCCAGCAGCAAAAAAAACAGGGGTGTGACTGGGGCCAACGTCCTGACTTTC
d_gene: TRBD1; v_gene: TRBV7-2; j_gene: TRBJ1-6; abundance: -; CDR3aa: CASSWTGGSYNSPLHF; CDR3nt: TGTGCCAGCAGCTGGACAGGGGGCTCCTATAATTCACCCCTCCACTTT